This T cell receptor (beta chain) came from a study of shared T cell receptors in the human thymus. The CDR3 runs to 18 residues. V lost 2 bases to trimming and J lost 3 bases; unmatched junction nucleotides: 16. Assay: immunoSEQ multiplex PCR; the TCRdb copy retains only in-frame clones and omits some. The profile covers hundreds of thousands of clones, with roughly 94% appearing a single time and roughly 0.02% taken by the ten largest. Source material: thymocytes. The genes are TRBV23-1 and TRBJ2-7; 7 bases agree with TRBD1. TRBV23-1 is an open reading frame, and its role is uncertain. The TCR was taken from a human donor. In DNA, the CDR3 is TGCGCCAGCAGTCAAATATCGGGATCCCGGACAGGATACTACGAGCAGTACTTC. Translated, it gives CASSQISGSRTGYYEQYF.